This T cell receptor (beta chain) was sequenced during a study of T cell repertoires in cytomegalovirus infection. On the study more broadly: Recently identified HLA-C-restricted CMV epitopes were used, and well-studied HLA-B-restricted CMV epitopes were used as well. Carrying CMV and the relevant HLA type showed in public TCR beta signatures. Study-wide results and limits: In two of eight donors, the top clonotype was HLA-C-restricted CMV-specific.

TCRdb called the reads again in MiXCR, with one record for every CDR3 protein. This sample has approximately 590,000 distinct CDR3 sequences, with roughly 43% found just once. As for this clonotype: What it binds is not known.

The germline gives CDR1 SGHVT, CDR2 SQSDAQ. V was pared by 1 base and J by 5 bases, with 8 bases between. The CDR3 runs to 14 residues. The sequence came from a human donor in good health (CMV status not recorded). Some clones in this sample may be carry-over from other donors' samples. The rearrangement uses TRBV7-4 and TRBJ1-4, with D tentatively TRBD1 (5 bases). Sequenced material: cultured PBMCs, taken from culture after CMV antigen stimulation. Here the CDR3 DNA reads TGTGCCAGCAGCTTAGGGGACCCAAATGAAAAACTGTTTTTT. It is translated as CASSLGDPNEKLFF.